The TCR beta chain described here comes from a study of T cell repertoires in aging, cancer and after chemotherapy. About the research overall: Repeat sampling of healthy donors over several months to years showed clear clonal overlap. General study points: In each cancer cohort, median generation probability increased across chemotherapy, suggesting thymic output rebounded. The repertoire data cannot show anything about immunological memory following chemotherapy.

TRB rearrangements spanning V, D and J were amplified using mixed TRB-A/B primers. From the multiplex PCR reads, TCRdb called clonotypes with MiXCR, one entry per CDR3 protein. The sample consists of around 7,000 distinct CDR3 sequences, over 35% of them appearing once. Turning to this clonotype: The antigen is unknown.

The V gene's germline CDR1 is DFQATT and CDR2 SNEGSKA (reference sequence). V shed 3 bases, J shed 9 bases, and the junction held 14 bases outside the gene matches. The CDR3 is 16 residues long. TCR beta rearrangements were amplified from peripheral blood genomic DNA. The chain couples TRBV20-1 to TRBJ1-5; 10 bases are shared with TRBD1. The sequenced material came from blood. The receptor was isolated from a human donor in good health. CDR3 sequence (DNA): TGCAGTGCTAGGGCCATCGACAGGGGGCGGGCATGGCCCCAGCATTTT. Translation gives CSARAIDRGRAWPQHF.